The rows below give T cell receptor beta chains drawn from one sample of a study of blood T cell repertoires in COVID-19. Repertoires were generated with immunoSEQ multiplex PCR, while TCRdb's copy carries only in-frame clones and drops some. The table includes some 25,000 clones, 80% to 95% detected once. The sequencing input was peripheral blood. These receptor sequences come from a human donor in a cohort sampled during active COVID-19. CDR3s include the opening cysteine and the closing phenylalanine or tryptophan. Each record gives: J gene, D gene, V gene, CDR3 protein, CDR3 DNA. A D gene is named only where the DNA matches it firmly.

j_call: TRBJ1-5; d_call: .; v_call: TRBV30; cdr3_aa: CAWSAGSNSNQPQHF; cdr3_nt: TGTGCCTGGAGCGCAGGGTCAAATAGCAATCAGCCCCAGCATTTT
j_call: TRBJ1-1; d_call: .; v_call: TRBV19; cdr3_aa: CASSIRTQNTEAFF; cdr3_nt: TGTGCCAGTAGTATAAGGACACAGAACACTGAAGCTTTCTTT
j_call: TRBJ1-2; d_call: .; v_call: TRBV12-3/TRBV12-4; cdr3_aa: CASRRVKTYGYTF; cdr3_nt: TGTGCCAGCAGGCGGGTTAAAACCTATGGCTACACCTTC
j_call: TRBJ1-2; d_call: .; v_call: TRBV5-6; cdr3_aa: CASSWRQGNGYTF; cdr3_nt: TGTGCCAGCAGCTGGCGGCAGGGGAATGGCTACACCTTC
j_call: TRBJ2-2; d_call: .; v_call: TRBV3-1/TRBV3-2; cdr3_aa: CASTVFFTGELFF; cdr3_nt: TGTGCCAGCACCGTCTTTTTCACCGGGGAGCTGTTTTTT
j_call: TRBJ2-5; d_call: .; v_call: TRBV7-2; cdr3_aa: CASSLVSGEIEGQTQYF; cdr3_nt: TGTGCCAGCAGCTTAGTGTCTGGGGAGATTGAAGGCCAGACCCAGTACTTC
j_call: TRBJ2-3; d_call: TRBD1; v_call: TRBV11-3; cdr3_aa: CASSLGTGRADTQYF; cdr3_nt: TGTGCCAGCAGCTTGGGGACAGGGAGGGCAGATACGCAGTATTTT
j_call: TRBJ2-1; d_call: .; v_call: TRBV28; cdr3_aa: CASSSGTRLHNEQFF; cdr3_nt: TGTGCCAGCAGTTCCGGGACACGATTACACAATGAGCAGTTCTTC
j_call: TRBJ2-2; d_call: TRBD1; v_call: TRBV6-2/TRBV6-3; cdr3_aa: CASSLRGLGANTGELFF; cdr3_nt: TGTGCCAGCAGTCTCAGGGGGCTGGGGGCGAACACCGGGGAGCTGTTTTTT
j_call: TRBJ2-4; d_call: .; v_call: TRBV12-3/TRBV12-4; cdr3_aa: CASRPVEENIQYF; cdr3_nt: TGTGCCAGCAGACCGGTCGAGGAAAACATTCAGTACTTC
j_call: TRBJ2-3; d_call: .; v_call: TRBV4-1; cdr3_aa: CASSQTTADTQYF; cdr3_nt: TGCGCCAGCAGCCAGACTACCGCAGATACGCAGTATTTT